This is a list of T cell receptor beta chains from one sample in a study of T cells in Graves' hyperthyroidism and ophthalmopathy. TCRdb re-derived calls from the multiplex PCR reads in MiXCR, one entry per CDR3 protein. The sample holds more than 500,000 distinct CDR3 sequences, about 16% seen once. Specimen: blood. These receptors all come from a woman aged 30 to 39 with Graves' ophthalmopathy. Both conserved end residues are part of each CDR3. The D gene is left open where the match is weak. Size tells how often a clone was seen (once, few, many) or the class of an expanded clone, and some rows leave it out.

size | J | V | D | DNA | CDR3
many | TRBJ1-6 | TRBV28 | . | TGTGCCAGCACCATTCGACAGCCTTCACCCCTCCACTTT | CASTIRQPSPLHF
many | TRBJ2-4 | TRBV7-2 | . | TGTGCCAGCAGCCTCGACCATTTGAGGAAAAACATTCAGTACTTC | CASSLDHLRKNIQYF
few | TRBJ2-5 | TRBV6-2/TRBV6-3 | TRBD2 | TGTGCCAGCACACAGCGGGAGAGAGAATTTGAAGAGACCCAGTACTTC | CASTQREREFEETQYF
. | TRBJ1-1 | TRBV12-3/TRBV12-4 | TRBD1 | TGTGCCAGCAGTTTGGGGACAGGGTATGCTACTGAAGCTTTCTTT | CASSLGTGYATEAFF
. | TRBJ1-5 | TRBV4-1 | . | TGCGCCAGCAGCCTATTCGGGCAGGGTACTCAGCCCCAGCATTTT | CASSLFGQGTQPQHF
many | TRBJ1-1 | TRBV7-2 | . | TGTGCCAGCAGCCACGGACCGGGGAACACTGAAGCTTTCTTT | CASSHGPGNTEAFF
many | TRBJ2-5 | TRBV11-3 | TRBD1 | TGTGCCAGCAGCTTCAGGGGGCCCGAGACCCAGTACTTC | CASSFRGPETQYF
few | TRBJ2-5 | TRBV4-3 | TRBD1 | TGCGCCAGCAGCCAGGGCATAGAAACAGGGGCGACCCAGTACTTC | CASSQGIETGATQYF
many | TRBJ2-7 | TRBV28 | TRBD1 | TGTGCCAGCAGTTTATGGGGTACAGGGGATAGGTCCTACGAGCAGTACTTC | CASSLWGTGDRSYEQYF
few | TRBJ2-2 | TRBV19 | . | TGTGCCAGTAGTATGTTCACGGTTTTTAACACCGGGGAGCTGTTTTTT | CASSMFTVFNTGELFF
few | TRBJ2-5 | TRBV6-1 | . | TGTGCCAGCCGGACAGATTCGACCCAAGAGACCCAGTACTTC | CASRTDSTQETQYF
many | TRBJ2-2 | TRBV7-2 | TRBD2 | TGTGCCAGCAGCCGGACTAGCGGGAGGGCCTACACCGGGGAGCTGTTTTTT | CASSRTSGRAYTGELFF
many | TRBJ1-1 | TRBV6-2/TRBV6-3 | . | TGTGCCAGCAGGCGGGACGTGGAATACACTGAAGCTTTCTTT | CASRRDVEYTEAFF
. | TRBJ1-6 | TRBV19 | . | TGTGCCAGTCGTCGGGCGAGCTCCTATAATTCACCCCTCCACTTT | CASRRASSYNSPLHF
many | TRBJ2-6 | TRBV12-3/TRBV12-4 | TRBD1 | TGTGCCAGCAGTTTGGGGACAGGGGGCTCTGGGGCCAACGTCCTGACTTTC | CASSLGTGGSGANVLTF
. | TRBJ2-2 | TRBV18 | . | TGTGCCAGCTCAAGTGGACAGACGAACACCGGGGAGCTGTTTTTT | CASSSGQTNTGELFF
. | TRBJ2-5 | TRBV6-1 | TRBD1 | TGTGCCAGCAGTATCTCAGGGGGCTGGGAGACCCAGTACTTC | CASSISGGWETQYF
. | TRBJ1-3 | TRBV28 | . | TGTGCCAGCAGGCGGTGGGGAGGGAACTCTGGAAACACCATATATTTT | CASRRWGGNSGNTIYF
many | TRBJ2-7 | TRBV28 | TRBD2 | TGTGCCAGCAGTAGCGGGAGAAGCTACGAGCAGTACTTC | CASSSGRSYEQYF
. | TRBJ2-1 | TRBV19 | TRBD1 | TGTGCCAGTAATATTGGACAGGGGACCAACAATGAGCAGTTCTTC | CASNIGQGTNNEQFF
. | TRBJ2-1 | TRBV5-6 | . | TGTGCCAGCAGCTTGAGGAAACGGGACGCGAACTGCAATGAGCAGTTCTTC | CASSLRKRDANCNEQFF
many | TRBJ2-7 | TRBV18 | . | TGTGCCAGCTCACCAATAGGGGAAGGCGAGCAGTACTTC | CASSPIGEGEQYF
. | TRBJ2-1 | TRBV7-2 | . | TGTGCCAGCAGCTTATATAGTAGCTCCTACAATGAGCAGTTCTTC | CASSLYSSSYNEQFF
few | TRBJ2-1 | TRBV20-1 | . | TGCAGTGCTCTAACTGACAGCCACAATGAGCAGTTCTTC | CSALTDSHNEQFF
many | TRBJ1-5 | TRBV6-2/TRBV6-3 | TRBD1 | TGTGCCAGCAGCCCCAACAACTTAGACGGGACAGTGACCGTTTATAGCAATCAGCCCCAGCATTTT | CASSPNNLDGTVTVYSNQPQHF
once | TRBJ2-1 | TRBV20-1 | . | TGCAGTGCTAATCGAGAGGACCACTACAATGAGCAGTTCTTC | CSANREDHYNEQFF
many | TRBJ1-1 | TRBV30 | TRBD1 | TGTGCCCGGAGGAGACAGGGCATCACTGAAGCTTTCTTT | CARRRQGITEAFF
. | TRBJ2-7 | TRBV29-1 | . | TGCAGCGTTGAAGGATTCGAGGAATCCTACGAGCAGTACTTC | CSVEGFEESYEQYF